The rows below give T cell receptor beta chains drawn from one sample of a study of cytomegalovirus exposure and HLA in healthy donors. Clones were read by immunoSEQ multiplex PCR, and TCRdb kept only the in-frame ones, dropping some. The sample includes 150,000 to 200,000 clones, approximately 70% of them seen just once. The sample comprised PBMCs. The origin of the receptors is a man between 40 and 49 years old in good health and CMV-seropositive. Both conserved end residues are part of each CDR3. D genes are given only for firm matches. For some rows the clone size is stated as once, few or many, or as a class when expanded; others skip it.

TRBD1,TRBJ1-1,TRBV15,few,CATSRDGGQGADEAFF,TGTGCCACCAGCAGAGATGGGGGACAGGGGGCTGATGAAGCTTTCTTT
-,TRBJ2-5,TRBV7-8,-,CATSKSPQETQYF,TGTGCCACCTCTAAGAGCCCCCAAGAGACCCAGTACTTC
-,TRBJ2-7,TRBV5-1,-,CASSPEPQGITYEQYF,TGCGCCAGCAGCCCAGAGCCACAGGGCATCACCTACGAGCAGTACTTC
TRBD2,TRBJ2-1,TRBV27,-,CASTRSGGPYNEQFF,TGTGCCAGCACTCGAAGCGGGGGACCCTACAATGAGCAGTTCTTC
TRBD1,TRBJ1-3,TRBV7-2,-,CASSGDSFAGNTIYF,TGTGCCAGCAGCGGGGACAGCTTTGCTGGAAACACCATATATTTT
TRBD1,TRBJ1-2,TRBV13,-,CASSLGTGGYGYTF,TGTGCCAGCAGCTTGGGCACAGGGGGCTATGGCTACACCTTC
TRBD2,TRBJ2-2,TRBV5-4,-,CASSLETSGGEMTGELFF,TGTGCCAGCAGCTTGGAGACTAGCGGGGGGGAGATGACCGGGGAGCTGTTTTTT
-,TRBJ1-4,TRBV30,few,CAWTRTDNEKLFF,TGTGCCTGGACCAGGACAGATAATGAAAAACTGTTTTTT
TRBD2,TRBJ2-4,TRBV11-1,-,CASSPGLAGGRDIQYF,TGTGCCAGCAGCCCGGGACTAGCGGGGGGTAGGGACATTCAGTACTTC
TRBD2,TRBJ2-7,TRBV9,-,CASSVEGGGPTYEQYF,TGTGCCAGCAGCGTAGAAGGCGGGGGGCCTACCTACGAGCAGTACTTC
-,TRBJ2-1,TRBV4-3,once,CASSQEWRSYNEQFF,TGCGCCAGCAGCCAAGAATGGCGGTCCTACAATGAGCAGTTCTTC
TRBD2,TRBJ2-1,TRBV6-4,-,CASSDSPLAGGPPEQFF,TGTGCCAGCAGTGACTCTCCACTAGCGGGGGGGCCGCCTGAGCAGTTCTTC
TRBD2,TRBJ2-3,TRBV4-3,few,CASSQVAVGRGSTDTQYF,TGCGCCAGCAGCCAAGTGGCGGTGGGGCGGGGGAGCACAGATACGCAGTATTTT
-,TRBJ1-4,TRBV7-9,few,CASLGGTNEKLFF,TGTGCCAGCCTAGGTGGAACTAATGAAAAACTGTTTTTT
-,TRBJ2-1,TRBV9,once,CASSTRSSYNEQFF,TGTGCCAGCAGCACAAGAAGCTCCTACAATGAGCAGTTCTTC
-,TRBJ2-7,TRBV5-4,-,CASSGMDKDYEQYF,TGTGCCAGCAGCGGTATGGACAAGGACTACGAGCAGTACTTC
TRBD1,TRBJ2-3,TRBV5-1,few,CASRRLSDRDGTDTQYF,TGCGCCAGCCGACGATTAAGTGACAGGGACGGCACAGATACGCAGTATTTT
-,TRBJ2-2,TRBV6-5,-,CASTLGHANTGELFF,TGTGCCAGCACCTTGGGACACGCGAACACCGGGGAGCTGTTTTTT
-,TRBJ1-1,TRBV18,-,CASSPARTGTRYTEAFF,TGTGCCAGCTCACCAGCACGAACAGGGACAAGATACACTGAAGCTTTCTTT
TRBD1,TRBJ1-1,TRBV2,-,CASSKNRGGTEAFF,TGTGCCAGCAGTAAAAACAGGGGCGGAACTGAAGCTTTCTTT
TRBD2,TRBJ2-3,TRBV5-1,-,CASSGPTSGGAPDTQYF,TGCGCCAGCAGCGGCCCGACTAGCGGGGGGGCTCCAGATACGCAGTATTTT
-,TRBJ1-3,TRBV9,-,CASSAGGIFSGNTIYF,TGTGCCAGCAGCGCCGGGGGTATCTTCTCTGGAAACACCATATATTTT
-,TRBJ1-2,TRBV30,-,CACPSLRGLSSYTF,TGTGCCTGTCCTTCTCTCCGGGGTCTTAGCAGCTACACCTTC
TRBD2,TRBJ2-7,TRBV30,-,CAWSGLPGGGEQYF,TGTGCCTGGAGTGGACTCCCCGGGGGGGGCGAGCAGTACTTC
TRBD2,TRBJ2-1,TRBV5-4,-,CASSLGGSGGANEQFF,TGTGCCAGCAGCTTGGGAGGGAGCGGGGGGGCCAATGAGCAGTTCTTC
-,TRBJ2-7,TRBV2,few,CASRGGSYEQYF,TGTGCCAGCAGGGGGGGCTCCTACGAGCAGTACTTC
TRBD1,TRBJ1-6,TRBV30,-,CAWSRTGTGDSPLHF,TGTGCCTGGAGTCGAACCGGGACAGGGGATTCACCCCTCCACTTT
-,TRBJ2-1,TRBV29-1,-,CSVVAGDYNEQFF,TGCAGCGTTGTCGCAGGTGATTACAATGAGCAGTTCTTC
TRBD1,TRBJ1-5,TRBV29-1,-,CSARTGGVNQPQHF,TGCAGCGCCCGGACAGGGGGTGTCAATCAGCCCCAGCATTTT
-,TRBJ1-1,TRBV6-5,-,CASSTGHLNTEAFF,TGTGCCAGCAGTACGGGACATTTGAACACTGAAGCTTTCTTT
-,TRBJ2-5,TRBV27,-,CASSPVQVRGETQYF,TGTGCCAGCAGTCCGGTCCAAGTTCGAGGAGAGACCCAGTACTTC